One sample yielded the 5 T cell receptor beta chains listed below, sequenced in a study of T cell changes during pregnancy in multiple sclerosis. The assay was immunoSEQ multiplex PCR, and TCRdb's table has in-frame clones only and misses some. Found here are around 61,000 clones, about 93% of them singletons; the top ten hold approximately 1.5%. This specimen was peripheral blood, taken in the third trimester of pregnancy. The receptors shown here come from a female donor in good health, enrolled as a control in a pregnancy study.

The CDR3, as DNA: TGCGCCAGCAGCCCGGCGGGCGGAGTTCTTAGCGAGCAGTACTTC. Translating it yields CASSPAGGVLSEQYF. The rearrangement joins TRBV4-3 to TRBJ2-7, with D perhaps matching TRBD2 (5 bases). The germline CDR1 and CDR2 sequences are LGHNA and YSLEER. The CDR3 has 15 amino acids. V was trimmed by 4 bases and J by 6 bases, leaving 19 bases between them.

The CDR3 DNA reads as TGTGCCAGCAGCCCCGTGCGCGGGGGGATAAATGAGCAGTTCTTC. Encoded protein: CASSPVRGGINEQFF. The V gene is TRBV11-2, the J gene TRBJ2-1, with TRBD2 matching 8 bases. Germline V gene lookup returns CDR1 SGHAT and CDR2 FQNNGV. Trimming removed 5 bases from V and 7 bases from J; junction bases left unmatched: 10. The CDR3 is 15 amino acids.

The J gene is TRBJ1-1, the V gene TRBV19; tentative D call: TRBD1 (5 bases). This CDR3 contains 13 residues. The germline CDR1 and CDR2 sequences are LNHDA and SQIVND (reference sequence). The V gene lost 1 base and the J gene lost 4 bases, with 7 bases spanning the gap. The CDR3 DNA follows: TGTGCCAGTAGTATAGGGGGGGGCACTGAAGCTTTCTTT. Translating gives CASSIGGGTEAFF. Using reference TRBV19 and TRBJ1-1 for the parts outside the CDR3, the full variable domain is DGGITQSPKYLFRKEGQNVTLSCEQNLNHDAMYWYRQDPGQGLRLIYYSQIVNDFQKGDIAEGYSVSREKKESFPLTVTSAQKNPTAFYLCASSIGGGTEAFFGQGTRLTVV.

V gene TRBV2 combines with J gene TRBJ1-6; 9 positions match TRBD1. The CDR3 sequence is 15 residues long. V lost 4 bases to trimming and J lost 7 bases; unmatched junction nucleotides: 5. Germline CDR1 reads SNHLY; CDR2 reads FYNNEI. CDR3 residues: CASSALGQGNSPLHF. CDR3 DNA sequence: TGTGCCAGCAGTGCGTTAGGACAGGGGAATTCACCCCTCCACTTT. Variable domain in full (rest from reference TRBV2 and TRBJ1-6): EPEVTQTPSHQVTQMGQEVILRCVPISNHLYFYWYRQILGQKVEFLVSFYNNEISEKSEIFDDQFSVERPDGSNFTLKIRSTKLEDSAMYFCASSALGQGNSPLHFGNGTRLTVT.

The V call is TRBV19, the J call TRBJ2-7, with TRBD2 as a possible D gene (7 bases). V lost 6 bases and J lost 3, with 24 bases in between. Germline assignment: CDR1 LNHDA and CDR2 SQIVND (reference sequence). The CDR3 runs 17 residues. CDR3 region: CASSRTFGGADLYEQYF. CDR3 coding DNA: TGTGCCAGTAGCAGAACATTTGGGGGGGCGGATCTCTACGAGCAGTACTTC.